This is a list of T cell receptor beta chains from one sample in a study of neurological immune-mediated disorders. TCRdb reprocessed the 5' RACE reads via MiXCR and lists one record per CDR3 protein. The sample includes approximately 20,000 distinct CDR3 sequences, under 35% of them seen just once. What was sequenced was PBMCs. All receptors derive from a man aged 45-65 years with HTLV-1-associated myelopathy (HAM/TSP). The CDR3 runs from the conserved cysteine through the conserved F or W. The order of the fields is D gene, V gene, clone size, J gene, CDR3 DNA, CDR3 protein. D genes are given only for firm matches. The size field is filled for only some rows; it gives once, few, many or a size class.

D gene: TRBD1
V gene: TRBV20-1
clone size: medium-sized
J gene: TRBJ1-1
CDR3 DNA: TGCAGTGCTAGGAGCGGACAGGGTGGCACTGAAGCTTTCTTT
CDR3 protein: CSARSGQGGTEAFF

D gene: .
V gene: TRBV20-1
clone size: .
J gene: TRBJ1-5
CDR3 DNA: TGCAGTGCTAGAGATGGTAGGGGCAATCAGCCCCAGCATTTT
CDR3 protein: CSARDGRGNQPQHF

D gene: .
V gene: TRBV5-1
clone size: many
J gene: TRBJ1-2
CDR3 DNA: TGCGCCAGCAGCCAAGACGGATTTTATGGCTACACCTTC
CDR3 protein: CASSQDGFYGYTF

D gene: TRBD1
V gene: TRBV20-1
clone size: .
J gene: TRBJ1-5
CDR3 DNA: TGCAGTGCTGGACAGGGGATCGGGCAGCCCCAGCATTTT
CDR3 protein: CSAGQGIGQPQHF

D gene: .
V gene: TRBV12-5
clone size: .
J gene: TRBJ1-5
CDR3 DNA: TGTGCTAGTGGGGCGGGACAAATTTATAGCAATCAGCCCCAGCATTTT
CDR3 protein: CASGAGQIYSNQPQHF

D gene: TRBD2
V gene: TRBV20-1
clone size: .
J gene: TRBJ2-7
CDR3 DNA: TGCAGTGCTAGAGATCCGACTAGCGGGAGTCTCGACGAGCAGTACTTC
CDR3 protein: CSARDPTSGSLDEQYF

D gene: .
V gene: TRBV6-5
clone size: .
J gene: TRBJ2-3
CDR3 DNA: TGTGCCAGCAGTTCCTCCCGGGACATTAGCACAGATACGCAGTATTTT
CDR3 protein: CASSSSRDISTDTQYF

D gene: .
V gene: TRBV30
clone size: many
J gene: TRBJ2-5
CDR3 DNA: TGTGCCTGGAGTGTACCCCTCCGGGGACACCAAGAGACCCAGTACTTC
CDR3 protein: CAWSVPLRGHQETQYF

D gene: TRBD1
V gene: TRBV5-6
clone size: .
J gene: TRBJ1-2
CDR3 DNA: TGTGCCAGCAGCTTTTACTTCCCGGGACAGGGCCCCTATGGCTACACCTTC
CDR3 protein: CASSFYFPGQGPYGYTF

D gene: TRBD1
V gene: TRBV20-1
clone size: few
J gene: TRBJ2-5
CDR3 DNA: TGCAGTGCTACTAGAGACAGGGCAGAGACCCAGTACTTC
CDR3 protein: CSATRDRAETQYF

D gene: TRBD2
V gene: TRBV9
clone size: .
J gene: TRBJ2-1
CDR3 DNA: TGTGCCAGCAGCGTAGCGAGCGGGGGTTTAGATGAGCAGTTCTTC
CDR3 protein: CASSVASGGLDEQFF

D gene: TRBD2
V gene: TRBV20-1
clone size: large
J gene: TRBJ2-2
CDR3 DNA: TGCAGTGCTAGACGGCTAGCGGGGGGGAACACCGGGGAGCTGTTTTTT
CDR3 protein: CSARRLAGGNTGELFF

D gene: TRBD1
V gene: TRBV9
clone size: once
J gene: TRBJ1-4
CDR3 DNA: TGTGCCAGCAGCACGGACAGGGGGCAACATGAAAAACTGTTTTTT
CDR3 protein: CASSTDRGQHEKLFF

D gene: .
V gene: TRBV7-9
clone size: few
J gene: TRBJ2-3
CDR3 DNA: TGTGCCAGCAGTTTCTGGGAAGCCACAGATACGCAGTATTTT
CDR3 protein: CASSFWEATDTQYF

D gene: .
V gene: TRBV9
clone size: many
J gene: TRBJ1-1
CDR3 DNA: TGTGCCAGCAGCGCGTCAGGGTTGGGGAACACTGAAGCTTTCTTT
CDR3 protein: CASSASGLGNTEAFF

D gene: TRBD2
V gene: TRBV7-9
clone size: many
J gene: TRBJ2-5
CDR3 DNA: TGTGCCAGCAGCATGCTAGCGGGGGCAGAGACCCAGTACTTC
CDR3 protein: CASSMLAGAETQYF

D gene: TRBD2
V gene: TRBV15
clone size: many
J gene: TRBJ2-5
CDR3 DNA: TGTGCCACCAGCAAAATAGCGGGAGAGACCCAGTACTTC
CDR3 protein: CATSKIAGETQYF

D gene: .
V gene: TRBV7-3
clone size: many
J gene: TRBJ2-3
CDR3 DNA: TGTGCCAGCAGCCCGAGGGGGACTGGCTCAGATACGCAGTATTTT
CDR3 protein: CASSPRGTGSDTQYF

D gene: .
V gene: TRBV5-1
clone size: .
J gene: TRBJ1-4
CDR3 DNA: TGCGCCAGCAGCTTGGCCACAGGCTGGAACGAAAAACTGTTTTTT
CDR3 protein: CASSLATGWNEKLFF

D gene: .
V gene: TRBV11-2
clone size: .
J gene: TRBJ2-1
CDR3 DNA: TGTGCCAGCAGCCACCGACCCGCCCGGGGCTACAATGAGCAGTTCTTC
CDR3 protein: CASSHRPARGYNEQFF

D gene: .
V gene: TRBV5-6
clone size: few
J gene: TRBJ2-5
CDR3 DNA: TGTGCCAGCAGCACTACCCCCGATAACAGATATGAGGCCCAGTACTTC
CDR3 protein: CASSTTPDNRYEAQYF

D gene: TRBD1
V gene: TRBV9
clone size: many
J gene: TRBJ1-2
CDR3 DNA: TGTGCCAGCAGCGCCAGTCTACAGGGGGCCGGATATGGCTACACCTTC
CDR3 protein: CASSASLQGAGYGYTF

D gene: TRBD2
V gene: TRBV5-1
clone size: .
J gene: TRBJ2-1
CDR3 DNA: TGCGCCAGCAGCATAACTAGCGGGGTCCACAATGAGCAGTTCTTC
CDR3 protein: CASSITSGVHNEQFF

D gene: .
V gene: TRBV7-6
clone size: .
J gene: TRBJ2-3
CDR3 DNA: TGTGCCAGCAGCTGGGTTCAGGGACTTAGCACAGATACGCAGTATTTT
CDR3 protein: CASSWVQGLSTDTQYF

D gene: TRBD2
V gene: TRBV29-1
clone size: .
J gene: TRBJ2-5
CDR3 DNA: TGCAGCGTTGCTACTAGCGGGGGTTATGAGACCCAGTACTTC
CDR3 protein: CSVATSGGYETQYF

D gene: .
V gene: TRBV14
clone size: few
J gene: TRBJ1-1
CDR3 DNA: TGTGCCAGCAGCCAAGAACTGTACACTGAAGCTTTCTTT
CDR3 protein: CASSQELYTEAFF

D gene: TRBD1
V gene: TRBV12-3/TRBV12-4
clone size: large
J gene: TRBJ1-2
CDR3 DNA: TGTGCCAGCAGTTCCCCGGGACAGGGGTGGTATGGCTACACCTTC
CDR3 protein: CASSSPGQGWYGYTF

D gene: .
V gene: TRBV5-5
clone size: few
J gene: TRBJ1-4
CDR3 DNA: TGTGCCAGCAGCCGGGACGGGACAACTAATGAAAAACTGTTTTTT
CDR3 protein: CASSRDGTTNEKLFF

D gene: .
V gene: TRBV20-1
clone size: many
J gene: TRBJ2-3
CDR3 DNA: TGCAGTGCTAGATTCCAGGCAGATACGCAGTATTTT
CDR3 protein: CSARFQADTQYF

D gene: TRBD2
V gene: TRBV20-1
clone size: .
J gene: TRBJ2-3
CDR3 DNA: TGCAGTGCTAGGATCGCGGGGGGCACAGATACGCAGTATTTT
CDR3 protein: CSARIAGGTDTQYF

D gene: .
V gene: TRBV5-6
clone size: .
J gene: TRBJ2-7
CDR3 DNA: TGTGCCAGCGAGGGAGCGAGGGCAATCTACGAGCAGTACTTC
CDR3 protein: CASEGARAIYEQYF

D gene: TRBD2
V gene: TRBV5-1
clone size: few
J gene: TRBJ2-3
CDR3 DNA: TGCGCCACTCGGACTAGCGGGAGTACAGATACGCAGTATTTT
CDR3 protein: CATRTSGSTDTQYF

D gene: .
V gene: TRBV5-1
clone size: .
J gene: TRBJ1-2
CDR3 DNA: TGCGCCAGCAGCTCGGACCAGGGGTATGGCTACACCTTC
CDR3 protein: CASSSDQGYGYTF

D gene: .
V gene: TRBV27
clone size: many
J gene: TRBJ2-2
CDR3 DNA: TGTGCCAGCAATGGCCGAACCGGGGAGCTGTTTTTT
CDR3 protein: CASNGRTGELFF

D gene: .
V gene: TRBV7-7
clone size: once
J gene: TRBJ2-5
CDR3 DNA: TGTGCTAGCAGCTTCGGGACCAAAGAGACCCAGTACTTC
CDR3 protein: CASSFGTKETQYF

D gene: .
V gene: TRBV7-9
clone size: .
J gene: TRBJ2-7
CDR3 DNA: TGTGCCAGCAGCTTTGGAGGGTTCGGTACGGAGCAGTACTTC
CDR3 protein: CASSFGGFGTEQYF